This T cell receptor (beta chain) was sequenced in a study of blood T cell repertoires in COVID-19. Whole-study context: Nucleic acid was either cDNA or gDNA, and it came from T cells, B-cell-depleted T cells, or PBMCs.

The J segment lost 3 bases and the V segment lost 7 bases, leaving 6 bases of the junction unmatched. The CDR3 sequence is 14 residues long. Germline CDR1 LNHDA, CDR2 SQIVND (reference sequence). Measured with immunoSEQ multiplex PCR; TCRdb has only the in-frame clones, and not every one. The table has 200,000 to 250,000 clones, 80% to 90% seen once; the top ten hold less than 8%. This clone has just a few counts. Other DNA sequences in this specimen translate into the identical CDR3. V gene TRBV19 combines with J gene TRBJ1-2; 9 bases align to TRBD1. Sequencing was performed on peripheral blood. The receptor was derived from a man aged 55 to 69 with acute or convalescent COVID-19. In DNA, the CDR3 is TGTGCCAGTACCCTGGACAGGGGAGACTATGGCTACACCTTC. Translating gives CASTLDRGDYGYTF.